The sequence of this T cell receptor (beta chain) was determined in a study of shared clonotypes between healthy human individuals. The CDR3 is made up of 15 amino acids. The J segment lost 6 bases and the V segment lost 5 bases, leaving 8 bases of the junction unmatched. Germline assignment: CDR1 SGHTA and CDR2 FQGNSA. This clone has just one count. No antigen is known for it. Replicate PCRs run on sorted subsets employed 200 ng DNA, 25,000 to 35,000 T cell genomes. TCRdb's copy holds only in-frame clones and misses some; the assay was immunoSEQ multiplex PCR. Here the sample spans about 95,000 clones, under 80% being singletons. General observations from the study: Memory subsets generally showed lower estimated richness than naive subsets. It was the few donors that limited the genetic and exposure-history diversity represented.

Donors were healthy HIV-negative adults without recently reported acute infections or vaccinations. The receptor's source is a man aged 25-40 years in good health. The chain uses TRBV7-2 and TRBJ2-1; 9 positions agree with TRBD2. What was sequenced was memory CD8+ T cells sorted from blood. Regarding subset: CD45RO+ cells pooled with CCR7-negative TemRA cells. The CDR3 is CASSRGTSRSNEQFF. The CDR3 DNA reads TGTGCCAGCAGCCGCGGGACTAGCCGATCCAATGAGCAGTTCTTC.